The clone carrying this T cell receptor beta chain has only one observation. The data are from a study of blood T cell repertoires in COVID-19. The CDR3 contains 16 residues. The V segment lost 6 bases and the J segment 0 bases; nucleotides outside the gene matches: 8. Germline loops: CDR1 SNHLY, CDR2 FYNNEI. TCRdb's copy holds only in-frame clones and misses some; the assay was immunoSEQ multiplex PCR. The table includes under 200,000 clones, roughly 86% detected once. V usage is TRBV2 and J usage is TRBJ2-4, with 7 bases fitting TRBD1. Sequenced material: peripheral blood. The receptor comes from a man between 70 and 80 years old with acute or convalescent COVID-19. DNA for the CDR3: TGTGCCAGCAGCCCTAAACAGGGGATAGCCAAAAACATTCAGTACTTC. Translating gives CASSPKQGIAKNIQYF.